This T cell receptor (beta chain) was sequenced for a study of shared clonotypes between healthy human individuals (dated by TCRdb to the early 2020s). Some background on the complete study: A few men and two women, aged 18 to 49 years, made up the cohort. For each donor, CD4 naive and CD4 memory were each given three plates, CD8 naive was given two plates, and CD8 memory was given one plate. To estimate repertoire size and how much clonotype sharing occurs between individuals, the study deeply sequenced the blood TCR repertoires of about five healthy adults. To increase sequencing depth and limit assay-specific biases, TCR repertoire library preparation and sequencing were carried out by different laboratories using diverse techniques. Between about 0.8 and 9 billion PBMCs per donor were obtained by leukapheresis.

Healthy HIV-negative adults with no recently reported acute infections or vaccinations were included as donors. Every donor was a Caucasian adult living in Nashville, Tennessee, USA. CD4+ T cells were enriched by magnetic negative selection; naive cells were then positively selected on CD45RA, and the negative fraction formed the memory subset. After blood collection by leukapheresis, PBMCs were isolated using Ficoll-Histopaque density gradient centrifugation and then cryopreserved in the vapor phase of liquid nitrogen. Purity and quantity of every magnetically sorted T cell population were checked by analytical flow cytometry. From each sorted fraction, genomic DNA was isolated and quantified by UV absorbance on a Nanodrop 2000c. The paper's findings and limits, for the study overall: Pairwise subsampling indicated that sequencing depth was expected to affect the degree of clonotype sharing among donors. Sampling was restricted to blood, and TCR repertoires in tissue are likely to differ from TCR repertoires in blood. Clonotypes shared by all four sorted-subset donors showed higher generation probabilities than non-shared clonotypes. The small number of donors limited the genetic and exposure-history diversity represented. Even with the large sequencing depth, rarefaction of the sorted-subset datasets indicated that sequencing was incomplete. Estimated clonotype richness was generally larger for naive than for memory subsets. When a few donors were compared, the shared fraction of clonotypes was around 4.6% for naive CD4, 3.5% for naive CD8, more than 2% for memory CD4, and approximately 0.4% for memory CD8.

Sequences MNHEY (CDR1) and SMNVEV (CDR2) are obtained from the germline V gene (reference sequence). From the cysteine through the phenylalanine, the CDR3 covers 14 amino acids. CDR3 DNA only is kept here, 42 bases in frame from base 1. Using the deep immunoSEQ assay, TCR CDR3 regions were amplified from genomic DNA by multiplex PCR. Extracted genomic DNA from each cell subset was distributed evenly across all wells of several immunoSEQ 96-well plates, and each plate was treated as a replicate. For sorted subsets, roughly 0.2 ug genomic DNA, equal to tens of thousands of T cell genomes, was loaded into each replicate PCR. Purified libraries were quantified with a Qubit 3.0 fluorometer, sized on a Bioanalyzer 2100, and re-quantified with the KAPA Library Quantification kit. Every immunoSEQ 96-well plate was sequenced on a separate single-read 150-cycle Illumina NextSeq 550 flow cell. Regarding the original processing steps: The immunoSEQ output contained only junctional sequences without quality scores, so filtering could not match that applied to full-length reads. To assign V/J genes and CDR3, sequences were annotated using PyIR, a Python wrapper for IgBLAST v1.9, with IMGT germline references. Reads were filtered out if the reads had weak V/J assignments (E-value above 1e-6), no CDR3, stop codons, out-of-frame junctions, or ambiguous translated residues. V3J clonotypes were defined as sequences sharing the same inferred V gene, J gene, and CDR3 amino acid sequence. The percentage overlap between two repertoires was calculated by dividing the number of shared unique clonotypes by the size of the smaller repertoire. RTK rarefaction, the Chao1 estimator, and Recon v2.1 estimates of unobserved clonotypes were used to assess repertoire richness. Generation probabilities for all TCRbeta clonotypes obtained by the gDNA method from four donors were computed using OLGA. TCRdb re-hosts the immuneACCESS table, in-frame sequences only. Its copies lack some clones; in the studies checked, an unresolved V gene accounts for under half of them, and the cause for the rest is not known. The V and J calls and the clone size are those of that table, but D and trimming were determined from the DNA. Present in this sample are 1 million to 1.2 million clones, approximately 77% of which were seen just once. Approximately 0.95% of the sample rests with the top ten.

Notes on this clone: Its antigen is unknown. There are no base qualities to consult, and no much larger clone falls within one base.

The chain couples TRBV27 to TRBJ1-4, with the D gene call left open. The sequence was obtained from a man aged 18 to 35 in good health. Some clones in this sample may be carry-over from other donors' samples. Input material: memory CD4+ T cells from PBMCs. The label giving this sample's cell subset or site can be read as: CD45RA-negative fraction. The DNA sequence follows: TGTGCTACAGCAGTATACCGGGGTAATGAAAAACTGTTTTTT. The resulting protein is CATAVYRGNEKLFF.